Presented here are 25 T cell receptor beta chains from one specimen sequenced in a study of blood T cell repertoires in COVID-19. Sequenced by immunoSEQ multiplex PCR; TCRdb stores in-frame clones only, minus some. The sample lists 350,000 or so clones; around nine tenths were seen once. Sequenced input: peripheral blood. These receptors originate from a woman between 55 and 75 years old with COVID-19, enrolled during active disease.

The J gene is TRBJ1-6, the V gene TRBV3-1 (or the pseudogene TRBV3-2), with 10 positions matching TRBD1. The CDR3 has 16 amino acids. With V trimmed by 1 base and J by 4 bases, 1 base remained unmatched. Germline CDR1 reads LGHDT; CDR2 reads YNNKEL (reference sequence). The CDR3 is CASSQGQGAYNSPLHF. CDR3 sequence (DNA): TGTGCCAGCAGCCAAGGACAGGGGGCTTATAATTCACCCCTCCACTTT.

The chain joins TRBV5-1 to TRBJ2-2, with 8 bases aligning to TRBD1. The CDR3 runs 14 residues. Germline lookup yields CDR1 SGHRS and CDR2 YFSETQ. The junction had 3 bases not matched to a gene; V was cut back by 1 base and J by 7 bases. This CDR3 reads CASSLQGAVGELFF. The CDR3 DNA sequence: TGCGCCAGCAGCTTGCAGGGGGCGGTCGGGGAGCTGTTTTTT.

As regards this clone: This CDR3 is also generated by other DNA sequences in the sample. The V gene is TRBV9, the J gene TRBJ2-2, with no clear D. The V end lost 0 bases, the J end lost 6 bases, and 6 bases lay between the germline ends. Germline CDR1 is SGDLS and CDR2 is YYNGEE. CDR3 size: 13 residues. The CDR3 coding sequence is TGTGCCAGCAGCGTAGGCGGTTCCGGGGAGCTGTTTTTT. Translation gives CASSVGGSGELFF.

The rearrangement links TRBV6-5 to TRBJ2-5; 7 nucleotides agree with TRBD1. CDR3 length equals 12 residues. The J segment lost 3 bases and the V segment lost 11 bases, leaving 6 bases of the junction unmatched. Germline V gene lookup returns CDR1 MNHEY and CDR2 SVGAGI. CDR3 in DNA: TGTGCCTGTCAAGACAGGGAAGAGACCCAGTACTTC. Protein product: CACQDREETQYF.

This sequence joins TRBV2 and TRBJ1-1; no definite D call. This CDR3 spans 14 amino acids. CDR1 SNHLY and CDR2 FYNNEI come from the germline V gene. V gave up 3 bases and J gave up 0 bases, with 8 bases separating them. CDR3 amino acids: CASSEIRVNTEAFF. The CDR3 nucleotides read TGTGCCAGCAGTGAGATCCGGGTGAACACTGAAGCTTTCTTT.

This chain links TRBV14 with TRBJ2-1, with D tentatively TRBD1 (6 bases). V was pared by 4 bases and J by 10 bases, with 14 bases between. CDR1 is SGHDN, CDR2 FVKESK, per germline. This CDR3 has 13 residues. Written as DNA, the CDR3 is TGTGCCAGCAGCCGAAACAGGGTAGGGGAGCAGTTCTTC. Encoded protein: CASSRNRVGEQFF.

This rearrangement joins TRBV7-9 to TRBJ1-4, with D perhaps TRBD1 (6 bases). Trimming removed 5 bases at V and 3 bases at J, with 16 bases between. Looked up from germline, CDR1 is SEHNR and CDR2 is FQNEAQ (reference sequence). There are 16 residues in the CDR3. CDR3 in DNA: TGTGCCAGCAGCATAAGGGGGTTTGGGGCTAATGAAAAACTGTTTTTT. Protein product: CASSIRGFGANEKLFF.

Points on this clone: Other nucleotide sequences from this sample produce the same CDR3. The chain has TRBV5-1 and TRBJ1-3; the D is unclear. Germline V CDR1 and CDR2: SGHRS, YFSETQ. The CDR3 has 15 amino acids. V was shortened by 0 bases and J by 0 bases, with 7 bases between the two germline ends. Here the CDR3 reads CASSLDGSSGNTIYF. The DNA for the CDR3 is TGCGCCAGCAGCTTGGACGGGAGCTCTGGAAACACCATATATTTT. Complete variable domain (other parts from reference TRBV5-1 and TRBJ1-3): KAGVTQTPRYLIKTRGQQVTLSCSPISGHRSVSWYQQTPGQGLQFLFEYFSETQRNKGNFPGRFSGRQFSNSRSEMNVSTLELGDSALYLCASSLDGSSGNTIYFGEGSWLTVV.

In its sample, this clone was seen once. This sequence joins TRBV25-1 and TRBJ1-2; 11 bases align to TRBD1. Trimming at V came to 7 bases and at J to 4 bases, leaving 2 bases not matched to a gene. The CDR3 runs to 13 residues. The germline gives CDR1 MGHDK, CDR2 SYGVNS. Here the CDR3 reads CASKGQGAYGYTF. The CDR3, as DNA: TGTGCCAGCAAAGGACAGGGGGCCTATGGCTACACCTTC.

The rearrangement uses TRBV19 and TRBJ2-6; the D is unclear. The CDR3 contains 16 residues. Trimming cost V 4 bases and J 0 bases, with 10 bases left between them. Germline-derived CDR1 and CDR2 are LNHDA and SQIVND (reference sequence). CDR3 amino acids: CASSTRQISGANVLTF. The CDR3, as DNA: TGTGCCAGTAGTACCAGACAAATCTCTGGGGCCAACGTCCTGACTTTC. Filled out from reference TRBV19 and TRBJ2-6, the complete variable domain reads DGGITQSPKYLFRKEGQNVTLSCEQNLNHDAMYWYRQDPGQGLRLIYYSQIVNDFQKGDIAEGYSVSREKKESFPLTVTSAQKNPTAFYLCASSTRQISGANVLTFGAGSRLTVL.

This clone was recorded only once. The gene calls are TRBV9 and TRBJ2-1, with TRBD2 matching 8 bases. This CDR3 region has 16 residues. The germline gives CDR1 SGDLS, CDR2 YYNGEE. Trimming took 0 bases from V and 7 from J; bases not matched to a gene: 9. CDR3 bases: TGTGCCAGCAGCGTAGCGGGACTAGGTGGGATAAATGAGCAGTTCTTC. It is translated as CASSVAGLGGINEQFF.

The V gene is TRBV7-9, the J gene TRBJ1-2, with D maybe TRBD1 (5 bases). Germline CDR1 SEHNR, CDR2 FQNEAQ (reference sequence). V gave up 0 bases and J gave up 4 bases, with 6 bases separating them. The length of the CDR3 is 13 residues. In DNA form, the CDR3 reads TGTGCCAGCAGCTTAGCGGGGCCCTATGGCTACACCTTC. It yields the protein CASSLAGPYGYTF.

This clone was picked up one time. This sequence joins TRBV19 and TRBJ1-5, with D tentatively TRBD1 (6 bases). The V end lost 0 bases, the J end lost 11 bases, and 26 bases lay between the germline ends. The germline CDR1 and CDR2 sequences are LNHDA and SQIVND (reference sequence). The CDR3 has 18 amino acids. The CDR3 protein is CASSIDEGRGLGNPSQHF. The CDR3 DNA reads TGTGCCAGTAGTATAGATGAGGGCAGGGGCCTCGGTAATCCTTCCCAGCATTTT.

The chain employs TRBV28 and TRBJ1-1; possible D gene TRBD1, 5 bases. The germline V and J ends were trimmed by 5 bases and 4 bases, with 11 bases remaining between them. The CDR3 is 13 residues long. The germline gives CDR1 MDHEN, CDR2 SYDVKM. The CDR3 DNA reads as TGTGCCAGCAGTCGAATGGGGGGCACTGAAGCTTTCTTT. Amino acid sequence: CASSRMGGTEAFF.

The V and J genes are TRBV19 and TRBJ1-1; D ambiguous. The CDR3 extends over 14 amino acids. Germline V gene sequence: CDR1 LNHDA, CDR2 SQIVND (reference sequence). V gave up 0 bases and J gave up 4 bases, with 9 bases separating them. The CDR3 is CASSIDMGSTEAFF. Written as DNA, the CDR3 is TGTGCCAGTAGTATAGATATGGGCAGCACTGAAGCTTTCTTT.

The CDR3 protein is CASSLYVGVGGYTF. The CDR3 region has the DNA TGTGCCAGCAGCTTGTACGTCGGGGTTGGCGGCTACACCTTC. The chain has TRBV5-5 and TRBJ1-2; D remains unclear. V lost 1 base and J 8 bases, leaving 15 bases between the germline ends. The CDR3 is made up of 14 amino acids. Germline lookup yields CDR1 SGHKS and CDR2 YYEKEE (reference sequence).

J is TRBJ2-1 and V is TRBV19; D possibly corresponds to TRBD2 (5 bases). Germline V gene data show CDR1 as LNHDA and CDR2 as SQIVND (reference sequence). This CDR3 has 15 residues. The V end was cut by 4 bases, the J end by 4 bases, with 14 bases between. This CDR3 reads CASSKEANIYNEQFF. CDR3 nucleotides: TGTGCCAGTAGTAAGGAGGCTAACATTTACAATGAGCAGTTCTTC.

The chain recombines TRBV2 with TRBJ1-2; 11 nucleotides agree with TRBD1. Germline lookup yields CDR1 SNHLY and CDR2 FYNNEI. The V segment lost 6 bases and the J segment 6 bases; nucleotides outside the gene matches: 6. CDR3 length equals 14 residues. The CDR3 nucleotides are TGTGCCAGCAGCGCACGGACAGGGGGCAATGGCTACACCTTC. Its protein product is CASSARTGGNGYTF.

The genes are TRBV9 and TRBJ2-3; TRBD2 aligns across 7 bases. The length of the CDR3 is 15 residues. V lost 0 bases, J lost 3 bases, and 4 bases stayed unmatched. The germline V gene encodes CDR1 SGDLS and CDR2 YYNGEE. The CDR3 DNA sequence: TGTGCCAGCAGCGTAGTCCAGCGGGGAACAGATACGCAGTATTTT. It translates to CASSVVQRGTDTQYF.

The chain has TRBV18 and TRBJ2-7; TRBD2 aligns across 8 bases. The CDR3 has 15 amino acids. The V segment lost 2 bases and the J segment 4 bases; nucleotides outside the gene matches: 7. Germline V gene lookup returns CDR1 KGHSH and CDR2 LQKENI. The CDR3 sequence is CASSPGQRGWYEQYF. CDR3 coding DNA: TGTGCCAGCTCACCAGGGCAGCGGGGGTGGTACGAGCAGTACTTC.

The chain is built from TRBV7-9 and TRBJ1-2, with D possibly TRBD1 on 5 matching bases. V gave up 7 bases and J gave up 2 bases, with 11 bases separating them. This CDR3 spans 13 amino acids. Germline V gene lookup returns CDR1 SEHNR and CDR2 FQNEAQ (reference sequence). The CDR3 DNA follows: TGTGCCAGCACCCGGGGGGGGAACTATGGCTACACCTTC. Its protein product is CASTRGGNYGYTF.

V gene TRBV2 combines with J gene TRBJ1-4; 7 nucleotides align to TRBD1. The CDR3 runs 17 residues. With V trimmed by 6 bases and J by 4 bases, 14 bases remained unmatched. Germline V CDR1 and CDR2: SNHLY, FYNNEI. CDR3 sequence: CASSPRQGAARNEKLFF. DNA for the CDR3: TGTGCCAGCAGCCCGAGACAGGGAGCCGCGCGTAATGAAAAACTGTTTTTT.

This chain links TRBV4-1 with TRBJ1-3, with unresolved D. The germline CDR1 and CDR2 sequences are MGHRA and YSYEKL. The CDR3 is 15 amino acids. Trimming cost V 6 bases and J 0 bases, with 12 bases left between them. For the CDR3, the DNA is TGCGCCAGCAGTCAATCATCGGGCTCTGGAAACACCATATATTTT. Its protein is CASSQSSGSGNTIYF.

CDR3 DNA: TGTGCCAGCAGCGTAGTGTCAGGGGGCAACACTGAAGCTTTCTTT. It specifies CASSVVSGGNTEAFF. The V and J genes are TRBV9 and TRBJ1-1; 8 bases map to TRBD1. Germline trimming cut 0 bases from V and 2 bases from J; bases unmatched to any gene: 3. The CDR3 consists of 15 residues. Germline V gene lookup returns CDR1 SGDLS and CDR2 YYNGEE.

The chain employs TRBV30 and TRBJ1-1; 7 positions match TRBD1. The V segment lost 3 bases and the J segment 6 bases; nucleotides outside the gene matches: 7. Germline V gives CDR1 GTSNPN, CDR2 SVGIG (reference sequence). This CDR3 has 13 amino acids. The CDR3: CAWSQGGAAEAFF. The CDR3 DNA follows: TGTGCCTGGAGCCAAGGGGGCGCGGCTGAAGCTTTCTTT.